The rows below give T cell receptor beta chains drawn from one sample of a study of shared clonotypes between healthy human individuals. Assay used: immunoSEQ multiplex PCR; TCRdb lists only in-frame clones, some missing. The sample records around 1.9 million clones, 80% to 95% being singletons. Sequenced input: naive CD8+ T cells from PBMCs. The receptor set was obtained from a man between 18 and 29 years old in good health. Some clones in this sample may be carry-over from other donors' samples. The CDR3 runs from the conserved cysteine through the conserved F or W. A D gene is named only where the DNA matches it firmly. Some rows have no size entry. The others give once, few or many, or a class for an expanded clone.

TRBJ1-2 | NA | NA | TRBV30 | TGTGCCTGGAGGCGACAGGCCCACTATGGCTACACCTTC | CAWRRQAHYGYTF
TRBJ2-7 | TRBD1 | once | TRBV7-9 | TGTGCCAGCAGCTTTGATCTCGGACAGGGTGTCTACGAGCAGTACTTC | CASSFDLGQGVYEQYF
TRBJ1-1 | NA | NA | TRBV28 | TGTGCCAGCACCTGGGGCAGGGCAGACACTGAAGCTTTCTTT | CASTWGRADTEAFF
TRBJ2-5 | NA | NA | TRBV2 | TGTGCCAGCAGTGACTGGCAGGAGCCACAAGAGACCCAGTACTTC | CASSDWQEPQETQYF
TRBJ2-7 | NA | NA | TRBV10-3 | TGTGCCATCAGTGAGTCGGGCAAGGGCGAGCAGTACTTC | CAISESGKGEQYF
TRBJ1-2 | NA | few | TRBV19 | TGTGCCAGTAGTATCCTGGACAGCCGGACAGATAACTATGGCTACACCTTC | CASSILDSRTDNYGYTF
TRBJ2-3 | NA | NA | TRBV30 | TGTGCCTGGAGTTGGGCGAGCACAGATACGCAGTATTTT | CAWSWASTDTQYF
TRBJ2-2 | NA | NA | TRBV18 | TGTGCCAGCTCCTCCCCCGTCGCGAACACCGGGGAGCTGTTTTTT | CASSSPVANTGELFF
TRBJ1-1 | NA | NA | TRBV5-8 | TGTGCCAGCAGGCTGGGACAACCGAACACTGAAGCTTTCTTT | CASRLGQPNTEAFF
TRBJ1-1 | NA | NA | TRBV27 | TGTGCCAGCAGTCCCCATACCGGGACTGAAGCTTTCTTT | CASSPHTGTEAFF
TRBJ2-5 | TRBD2 | NA | TRBV7-6 | TGTGCCAGCAGACTAGCGGGCCCGATCCTCCAAGAGACCCAGTACTTC | CASRLAGPILQETQYF
TRBJ1-2 | NA | NA | TRBV29-1 | TGCAGCGTTGAAGTGGTCTATGGCTACACCTTC | CSVEVVYGYTF
TRBJ1-1 | NA | once | TRBV5-4 | TGTGCCAGCAGCTTAGCCACGGGACCGAACACTGAAGCTTTCTTT | CASSLATGPNTEAFF
TRBJ2-3 | TRBD1 | NA | TRBV2 | TGTGCCAACAAAGCCGGGACAGGCACAGATACGCAGTATTTT | CANKAGTGTDTQYF
TRBJ2-2 | TRBD1 | NA | TRBV7-3 | TGTGCCAGCAGCTTAACGTTAGGGGGCCGGAACACCGGGGAGCTGTTTTTT | CASSLTLGGRNTGELFF
TRBJ2-5 | NA | NA | TRBV14 | TGTGCCAGCAGCCAGCTCGGGGGAGAGACCCAGTACTTC | CASSQLGGETQYF
TRBJ1-1 | NA | NA | TRBV27 | TGTGCCAGCAGTTTCACGTACCACACTGAAGCTTTCTTT | CASSFTYHTEAFF
TRBJ2-7 | NA | NA | TRBV21-1 | TGTGCCAGCAGCCCGACTAGCGGGAGGGGCTGGGACTACGAGCAGTACTTC | CASSPTSGRGWDYEQYF
TRBJ1-4 | NA | NA | TRBV27 | TGTGCCAGCAGTTTCCGGGGCGGAGGAGAAAAACTGTTTTTT | CASSFRGGGEKLFF
TRBJ2-7 | NA | NA | TRBV6-6 | TGTGCCAGCAGTTACCAGGAGGCCTACGAGCAGTACTTC | CASSYQEAYEQYF
TRBJ2-1 | NA | NA | TRBV27 | TGTGCCAGCAGTTTACGCGTCTACTTTAATGAGCAGTTCTTC | CASSLRVYFNEQFF
TRBJ2-1 | NA | once | TRBV28 | TGTGCCAGCAGCTTAGACGGACTATCCTACAATGAGCAGTTCTTC | CASSLDGLSYNEQFF
TRBJ2-1 | NA | NA | TRBV5-4 | TGTGCCAGCAGCTTAGGTGAGGACTACAATGAGCAGTTCTTC | CASSLGEDYNEQFF
TRBJ2-5 | TRBD1 | NA | TRBV13 | TGTGCCAGCAGCACTAGACAGGGTTGGGAGACCCAGTACTTC | CASSTRQGWETQYF
TRBJ1-3 | NA | NA | TRBV4-3 | TGCGCCAGCAGCCACGCGGTCTTCCGGGACTCCGGAAACACCATATATTTT | CASSHAVFRDSGNTIYF
TRBJ2-7 | NA | once | TRBV18 | TGTGCCAGCTCACCCGGGACCCTAGGGGACTACGAGCAGTACTTC | CASSPGTLGDYEQYF
TRBJ2-1 | NA | NA | TRBV4-3 | TGCGCCAGCAGCCAAGATGGGGGAGACAGCTCCTACAATGAGCAGTTCTTC | CASSQDGGDSSYNEQFF
TRBJ2-7 | NA | NA | TRBV29-1 | TGCAGCGTCATTCAGGGGAGACAGATCTCCTACGAGCAGTACTTC | CSVIQGRQISYEQYF
TRBJ2-1 | NA | NA | TRBV29-1 | TGCAGCGTTGAAGAACCAAGGGCTAGCGACTACAATGAGCAGTTCTTC | CSVEEPRASDYNEQFF
TRBJ1-3 | NA | NA | TRBV4-1 | TGCGCCAGCAGCCAAAGGGGGGGACTCGGAAACACCATATATTTT | CASSQRGGLGNTIYF
TRBJ2-7 | NA | NA | TRBV27 | TGTGCCAGCAGTTTTAGTGGGGCGCTGGAGCAGTACTTC | CASSFSGALEQYF
TRBJ2-1 | NA | NA | TRBV29-1 | TGCAGCGGATCGACCAACTCCTACAATGAGCAGTTCTTC | CSGSTNSYNEQFF
TRBJ2-1 | NA | NA | TRBV9 | TGTGCCAGCAGCGTAGATCAGGAGTTGAGTTACAATGAGCAGTTCTTC | CASSVDQELSYNEQFF
TRBJ1-1 | NA | NA | TRBV2 | TGTGCCAGCAGTGGTCTCACCCCGGGCACTGAAGCTTTCTTT | CASSGLTPGTEAFF
TRBJ2-1 | NA | once | TRBV13 | TGTGCCAGCAGCTATGGGACACACAGCTCCTACAATGAGCAGTTCTTC | CASSYGTHSSYNEQFF
TRBJ2-3 | NA | NA | TRBV5-1 | TGCGCCAGCAGCTCCCGGGACAACACAGATACGCAGTATTTT | CASSSRDNTDTQYF
TRBJ1-1 | NA | NA | TRBV13 | TGTGCCAGCAGCTTAGGACGGACTGAAGCTTTCTTT | CASSLGRTEAFF
TRBJ2-7 | TRBD2 | NA | TRBV27 | TGTGCCAGCAGAACTAGCGGGAAGTCCTACGAGCAGTACTTC | CASRTSGKSYEQYF
TRBJ2-1 | NA | NA | TRBV28 | TGTGCCACTAAGCCAGGAGGCGAAGTAAATGAGCAGTTCTTC | CATKPGGEVNEQFF
TRBJ1-1 | NA | few | TRBV10-2 | TGCGCCAGCAGTGAGCAGGGGCTGAACACTGAAGCTTTCTTT | CASSEQGLNTEAFF
TRBJ2-5 | NA | NA | TRBV7-3 | TGTGCCAGCAGCTTTTATCCAGGGGTAGGGTCGGAGACCCAGTACTTC | CASSFYPGVGSETQYF